What follows describes a single T cell receptor (beta chain). Antigen: not known. These data originate in a study of T cell responses to AZD1222 COVID-19 vaccine. Overall study findings and caveats: Baseline seropositives among AZD1222 recipients totaled only six. The donor cohort was predominantly white British with a female majority, and clonal diversity may have been underestimated. Researchers took repertoire samples only after the peak T cell response had come. Dominant at 160-218 and 743-854, vaccine-associated CD4 TCRs also spanned spike.

Germline-derived CDR1 and CDR2 are MNHEY and SVGAGI. V dropped 5 bases and J dropped 6 bases, with 14 bases sitting between them. CDR3 length: 14 amino acids. TCRdb's copy holds only in-frame clones and misses some; the assay was immunoSEQ multiplex PCR. The sample comprises some 120,000 clones, 75% to 95% of which are singletons, and about 2.7% rests with the top ten. The TCR was taken from an adult in good health. Sequences were derived from peripheral blood, sampled on day 0 of AZD1222 vaccination. The chain employs TRBV6-5 and TRBJ1-5, with no clear D. In DNA, the CDR3 is TGTGCCAGCAGTCCAGCGGGGAATCGTCAGCCCCAGCATTTT. Protein sequence: CASSPAGNRQPQHF.